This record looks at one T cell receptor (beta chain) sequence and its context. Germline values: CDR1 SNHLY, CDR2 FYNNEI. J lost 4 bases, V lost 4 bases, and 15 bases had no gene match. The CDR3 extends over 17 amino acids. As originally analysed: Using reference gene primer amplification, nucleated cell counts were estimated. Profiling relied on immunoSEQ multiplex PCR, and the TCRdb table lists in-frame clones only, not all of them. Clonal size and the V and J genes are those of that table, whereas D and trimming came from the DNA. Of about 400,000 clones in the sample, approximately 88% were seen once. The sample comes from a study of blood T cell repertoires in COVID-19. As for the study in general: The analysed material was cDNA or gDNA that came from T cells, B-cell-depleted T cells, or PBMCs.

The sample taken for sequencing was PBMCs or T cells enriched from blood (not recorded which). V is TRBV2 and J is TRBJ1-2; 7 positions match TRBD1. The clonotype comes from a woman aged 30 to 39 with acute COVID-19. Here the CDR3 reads CASSARIQGKVSYGYTF. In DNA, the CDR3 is TGTGCCAGCAGTGCGAGGATACAGGGGAAAGTGAGCTATGGCTACACCTTC.